A selection of T cell receptor beta chains follows, all from one sample in a study of T cell repertoires in cytomegalovirus infection. Each CDR3 protein gets one entry after TCRdb re-called the reads with MiXCR. The sample carries 160,000 or so distinct CDR3 sequences, about 22% recorded once. These TCRs' antigens remain unknown. The sequenced sample was CD8+ T cells from cultured PBMCs, obtained from culture after CMV antigen stimulation. All receptors derive from a human donor in good health (CMV status not recorded). Some clones in this sample may be carry-over from other donors' samples. The CDR3 runs from the conserved cysteine through the conserved F or W. The D gene is left open where the match is weak. Clone size, where shown, is once, few, many, or a class for clones that have expanded.

CDR3 protein: CASSQGQDKGQYF; CDR3 DNA: TGTGCCAGCAGCCAAGGACAGGACAAGGGCCAGTACTTC; J gene: TRBJ2-5; D gene: TRBD1; V gene: TRBV6-2/TRBV6-3; clone size: many
CDR3 protein: CASSTDRVMNQPQHF; CDR3 DNA: TGTGCCAGCAGCACAGACAGGGTGATGAATCAGCCCCAGCATTTT; J gene: TRBJ1-5; D gene: TRBD1; V gene: TRBV7-2; clone size: NA
CDR3 protein: CASSSLQDSTYEQYF; CDR3 DNA: TGTGCCAGCAGCTCCCTCCAGGACAGTACCTACGAGCAGTACTTC; J gene: TRBJ2-7; D gene: NA; V gene: TRBV7-9; clone size: few
CDR3 protein: CASSLSLGNGEQYF; CDR3 DNA: TGTGCCAGCAGTTTATCGTTAGGGAACGGCGAGCAGTACTTC; J gene: TRBJ2-7; D gene: NA; V gene: TRBV27; clone size: few
CDR3 protein: CASAFQHANTGELFF; CDR3 DNA: TGTGCCAGCGCCTTCCAGCACGCGAACACCGGGGAGCTGTTTTTT; J gene: TRBJ2-2; D gene: NA; V gene: TRBV27; clone size: NA
CDR3 protein: CASSYTWTSGGPYNEQFF; CDR3 DNA: TGTGCCAGCAGTTACACATGGACTAGCGGGGGTCCTTACAATGAGCAGTTCTTC; J gene: TRBJ2-1; D gene: TRBD2; V gene: TRBV6-2/TRBV6-3; clone size: NA
CDR3 protein: CASNRGGNTEAFF; CDR3 DNA: TGCGCCAGCAACCGAGGGGGGAACACTGAAGCTTTCTTT; J gene: TRBJ1-1; D gene: NA; V gene: TRBV4-1; clone size: NA
CDR3 protein: CASSVGTGGNEQFF; CDR3 DNA: TGTGCCAGCAGTGTTGGGACAGGGGGCAATGAGCAGTTCTTC; J gene: TRBJ2-1; D gene: TRBD1; V gene: TRBV2; clone size: few
CDR3 protein: CASRGYSQETQYF; CDR3 DNA: TGTGCCAGCCGGGGCTACAGTCAAGAGACCCAGTACTTC; J gene: TRBJ2-5; D gene: NA; V gene: TRBV27; clone size: few
CDR3 protein: CASSLGGDPYGYTF; CDR3 DNA: TGTGCCAGCAGCTTGGGGGGGGACCCCTATGGCTACACCTTC; J gene: TRBJ1-2; D gene: NA; V gene: TRBV5-4; clone size: NA
CDR3 protein: CASSFSLSYEQYF; CDR3 DNA: TGTGCCAGCAGCTTCTCACTCTCCTACGAGCAGTACTTC; J gene: TRBJ2-7; D gene: NA; V gene: TRBV7-8; clone size: few
CDR3 protein: CASSPGTGVGEQYF; CDR3 DNA: TGTGCCAGCTCACCCGGGACAGGGGTCGGGGAGCAGTACTTC; J gene: TRBJ2-7; D gene: TRBD1; V gene: TRBV18; clone size: few
CDR3 protein: CASSQAGGLARPRAYNEQFF; CDR3 DNA: TGTGCCAGCAGCCAAGCTGGGGGACTAGCGCGACCAAGGGCCTACAATGAGCAGTTTTTC; J gene: TRBJ2-1; D gene: TRBD2; V gene: TRBV4-2; clone size: few
CDR3 protein: CASSLGGNQESQYF; CDR3 DNA: TGTGCCAGCAGCCTCGGCGGGAACCAAGAGTCCCAGTACTTC; J gene: TRBJ2-5; D gene: NA; V gene: TRBV14; clone size: NA
CDR3 protein: CSVVTSNSWTSGGQPNEQFF; CDR3 DNA: TGCAGCGTTGTAACATCTAACTCTTGGACTAGCGGGGGGCAACCCAATGAGCAGTTCTTC; J gene: TRBJ2-1; D gene: TRBD2; V gene: TRBV29-1; clone size: NA